Shown below are 19 T cell receptor beta chains from a single sample sequenced in a study of blood T cell repertoires in COVID-19 (dated by TCRdb to about 2020). The library was generated by the immunoSEQ multiplex PCR assay. TCRdb mirrors the immuneACCESS table, restricted to in-frame sequences. Some clones are absent from its copies; in checked studies, under half trace to an unresolved V gene, and the reason for the others is unknown. Within this sample are around 250,000 clones, with almost 85% of them counted one time only. The ten largest account for roughly 5.3% of the sample. Sample: peripheral blood. The receptors were sampled from a man aged 50-60 years with active or convalescent COVID-19.

CDR3: CASSDADFREDQPQHF. The CDR3 DNA reads TGTGCCAGCAGTGACGCGGACTTTCGAGAGGATCAGCCCCAGCATTTT. V and J are TRBV6-1 and TRBJ1-5; no clear D gene. The CDR3 runs 16 residues. Trimming shortened V by 3 bases and J by 5 bases, and 17 bases separated the two germline ends. Germline loops: CDR1 MNHNS, CDR2 SASEGT.

This chain connects TRBV6-5 to TRBJ2-7; TRBD1 aligns across 8 bases. Germline V gene sequence: CDR1 MNHEY, CDR2 SVGAGI. CDR3 size: 15 residues. The junction had 12 bases not matched to a gene; V was cut back by 6 bases and J by 5 bases. CDR3 in DNA: TGTGCCAGCAGCCCCATCGGACAGGGTCGCGACGAGCAGTACTTC. It codes for CASSPIGQGRDEQYF.

Only a few counts were recorded for this clone. This chain uses TRBV19 with TRBJ2-1, with 8 bases identical to TRBD2. V shed 4 bases, J shed 1 base, and the junction held 6 bases outside the gene matches. Germline lookup yields CDR1 LNHDA and CDR2 SQIVND (reference sequence). This CDR3 has 16 amino acids. CDR3 amino acids: CASSSELAASYNEQFF. The DNA for the CDR3 is TGTGCCAGTAGTAGCGAACTAGCGGCTTCCTACAATGAGCAGTTCTTC.

The V and J genes are TRBV7-2 and TRBJ2-2, with D unresolved. Germline loops: CDR1 SGHTA, CDR2 FQGNSA. The CDR3 spans 15 residues. V was pared by 1 base and J by 6 bases, with 12 bases between. Here the CDR3 reads CASSLVLRASGELFF. The CDR3 DNA reads TGTGCCAGCAGCTTAGTGCTGAGAGCTTCCGGGGAGCTGTTTTTT.

The chain has TRBV12-3 or TRBV12-4 and TRBJ2-1, with a weak D call TRBD2 (6 bases). This CDR3 is built from 13 residues. Between the trimmed V and J ends, which lost 8 bases and 3 bases, there was a span of 11 bases. CDR3 coding DNA: TGTGCCAGCGGGGTGGGACTCTACAATGAGCAGTTCTTC. Protein: CASGVGLYNEQFF.

The V gene is TRBV15, the J gene TRBJ1-5; D not certain. In germline, CDR1 is LNHNV, CDR2 YYDKDF (reference sequence). V dropped 0 bases and J dropped 11 bases, with 14 bases sitting between them. The CDR3 has 14 amino acids. The CDR3 DNA sequence: TGTGCCACCAGCAGAGATAATACGGGTGGAGCCCAGCATTTT. The encoded protein is CATSRDNTGGAQHF.

The chain couples TRBV5-1 to TRBJ2-1; TRBD2 matches 14 bases. The CDR3 runs 18 residues. J gave up 7 bases and V 4 bases, and 13 bases lay outside the gene matches. Germline CDR1 reads SGHRS; CDR2 reads YFSETQ. This CDR3 is CASSQSGTSGSVGNEQFF. Here the CDR3 DNA reads TGCGCCAGCAGCCAATCCGGGACTAGCGGGAGTGTCGGGAATGAGCAGTTCTTC.

This clone was detected only a few times. CDR3 bases: TGTGCCAGCAGCTTACTGGGACCTTCGGGGGGTGAAGCTTTCTTT. This encodes CASSLLGPSGGEAFF. The chain has TRBV7-2 and TRBJ1-1; the D gene is possibly TRBD1 (5 bases). The V end was cut by 2 bases, the J end by 7 bases, with 17 bases between. The CDR3 is made up of 15 amino acids. The V gene's germline CDR1 is SGHTA and CDR2 FQGNSA.

The rearrangement links TRBV7-9 to TRBJ2-7; the D is unclear. Trimming left V 5 bases short and J 6 bases short, with 11 bases between. Germline loops: CDR1 SEHNR, CDR2 FQNEAQ (reference sequence). This CDR3 has 12 residues. The CDR3: CASSPNSGEQYF. The CDR3 DNA reads TGTGCCAGCAGCCCCAACTCCGGCGAGCAGTACTTC.

The V gene is TRBV5-1, the J gene TRBJ2-5, with 8 bases identical to TRBD2. Germline CDR1 SGHRS, CDR2 YFSETQ. J lost 5 bases, V lost 4 bases, and 7 bases had no gene match. The CDR3 spans 14 residues. CDR3 in amino acids: CASSLSGSGETQYF. For the CDR3, the DNA is TGCGCCAGCAGCCTGAGCGGGAGTGGTGAGACCCAGTACTTC.

The chain is built from TRBV3-1 (or the pseudogene TRBV3-2) and TRBJ1-1; no clear D. The germline V and J ends were trimmed by 1 base and 5 bases, with 11 bases remaining between them. The CDR3 is made up of 14 amino acids. CDR1 and CDR2 from the germline V gene are LGHDT and YNNKEL (reference sequence). The CDR3 DNA follows: TGTGCCAGCAGCCAAGGCGGTGGAGGGACTGAAGCTTTCTTT. Its protein is CASSQGGGGTEAFF.

The rearrangement uses TRBV19 and TRBJ1-6, with 7 nucleotides matching TRBD1. CDR3 length: 15 residues. The junction had 10 bases not matched to a gene; V was cut back by 5 bases and J by 9 bases. Germline V gene lookup returns CDR1 LNHDA and CDR2 SQIVND (reference sequence). CDR3 in DNA: TGTGCCAGTAGTGAAATAACAGGGGATGGTTCACCCCTCCACTTT. Translating gives CASSEITGDGSPLHF.

For the CDR3, the DNA is TGTGCCTGGAGCGCGAAAGGAAGCGGACTAGGGGTCTACGAGCAGTACTTC. Translation: CAWSAKGSGLGVYEQYF. J is TRBJ2-7 and V is TRBV30, with TRBD2 matching 7 bases. The CDR3 loop spans 17 amino acids. The junction had 17 bases not matched to a gene; V was cut back by 3 bases and J by 3 bases. Per the germline V gene, CDR1 is GTSNPN and CDR2 is SVGIG (reference sequence).

V is TRBV5-1 and J is TRBJ2-1, with 7 bases that match TRBD1. Germline assignment: CDR1 SGHRS and CDR2 YFSETQ. CDR3 length: 15 amino acids. V lost 3 bases, J lost 3 bases, and 6 bases stayed unmatched. The CDR3 DNA reads TGCGCCAGCAGCTCCACGGGACAGAGCTACAATGAGCAGTTCTTC. Residues: CASSSTGQSYNEQFF.

V gene TRBV2 combines with J gene TRBJ2-1; 11 bases agree with TRBD1. CDR3 length: 15 residues. The germline V gene encodes CDR1 SNHLY and CDR2 FYNNEI. With 7 bases clipped from V and 5 bases from J, the junction kept 7 bases outside the gene matches. CDR3 nucleotide sequence: TGTGCCAGCATTCCGGACAGGGGGCGCAACAATGAGCAGTTCTTC. It specifies CASIPDRGRNNEQFF.

DNA for the CDR3: TGTGCCAGCAGCCAGGACAGGAGACCTAGCACAGATACGCAGTATTTT. Translating gives CASSQDRRPSTDTQYF. The chain combines TRBV28 with TRBJ2-3; 7 bases fit TRBD1. The CDR3 is made up of 16 amino acids. Trimming cost V 6 bases and J 0 bases; bases outside gene matches: 9. Per the germline V gene, CDR1 is MDHEN and CDR2 is SYDVKM.

V and J are TRBV6-2 or TRBV6-3 and TRBJ2-1; D gene unclear. This CDR3 is built from 15 residues. Germline V gene data show CDR1 as MNHEY and CDR2 as SVGEGT. V lost 2 bases and J lost 4, with 12 bases in between. CDR3 sequence reads: CASSYEARPYNEQFF. In nucleotides, the CDR3 is TGTGCCAGCAGTTACGAGGCGCGGCCATACAATGAGCAGTTCTTC.

The gene calls are TRBV2 and TRBJ2-5; 7 bases agree with TRBD1. The germline V gene has CDR1 SNHLY and CDR2 FYNNEI. The J segment lost 3 bases and the V segment lost 6 bases, leaving 4 bases of the junction unmatched. The CDR3 is made up of 13 amino acids. This chain's CDR3 is CASRGDSKETQYF. The CDR3 nucleotides are TGTGCCAGCAGGGGGGACAGCAAAGAGACCCAGTACTTC.

This rearrangement joins TRBV2 to TRBJ2-1; a weak D match, TRBD2 (5 bases). Germline V gene sequence: CDR1 SNHLY, CDR2 FYNNEI. This CDR3 spans 13 amino acids. V was shortened by 6 bases and J by 7 bases, with 13 bases between the two germline ends. The CDR3 bases are TGTGCCAGCAGGGAACTAGTAACGAATGAGCAGTTCTTC. This sequence encodes CASRELVTNEQFF.